This T cell receptor beta chain was identified during a study of blood T cell repertoires in COVID-19. About the research overall: PBMCs, B-cell-depleted T cells, or T cells were the source of the cDNA or gDNA that made up the material.

The V and J ends lost 4 bases and 8 bases respectively, with 15 bases between them. CDR1 is SGHRS and CDR2 is YFSETQ in the germline V gene. The length of the CDR3 is 13 residues. The authors' processing: Estimation of nucleated cell counts was performed using reference gene primer amplification. Sequenced by immunoSEQ multiplex PCR; TCRdb stores in-frame clones only, minus some. That table gives V, J and clone size, and the DNA gave D and trimming. The table records tens of thousands of clones, around 90% of them present only once. Sample: peripheral blood. This TCR derives from a woman aged 40 to 50 with acute or convalescent COVID-19. This sequence joins TRBV5-1 and TRBJ1-2; D gene ambiguous. In DNA, the CDR3 is TGCGCCAGCAGCAAGAACCGGGGTAGCGGCTACACCTTC. Amino acids: CASSKNRGSGYTF.